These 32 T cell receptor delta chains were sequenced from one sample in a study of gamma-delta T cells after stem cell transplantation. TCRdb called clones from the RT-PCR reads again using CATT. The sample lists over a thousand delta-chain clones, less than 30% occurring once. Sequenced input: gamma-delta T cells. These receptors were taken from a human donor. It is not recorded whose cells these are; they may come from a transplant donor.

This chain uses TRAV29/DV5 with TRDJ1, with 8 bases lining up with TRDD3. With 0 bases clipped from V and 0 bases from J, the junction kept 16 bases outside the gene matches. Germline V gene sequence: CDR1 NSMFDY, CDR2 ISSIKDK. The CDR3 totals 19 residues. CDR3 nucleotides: TGTGCAGCAAGCGGAGGGGTCATTGGGGGATTATCCAACACCGATAAACTCATCTTT. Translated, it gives CAASGGVIGGLSNTDKLIF.

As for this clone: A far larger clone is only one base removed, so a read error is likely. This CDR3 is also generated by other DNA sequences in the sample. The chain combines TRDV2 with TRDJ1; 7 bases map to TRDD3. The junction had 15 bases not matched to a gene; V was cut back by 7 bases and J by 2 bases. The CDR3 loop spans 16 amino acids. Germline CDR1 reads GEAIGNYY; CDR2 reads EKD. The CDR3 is CACDPLGPRGTDKLIF. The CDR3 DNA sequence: TGTGCCTGCGACCCACTGGGGCCTCGGGGAACCGATAAACTCATCTTT.

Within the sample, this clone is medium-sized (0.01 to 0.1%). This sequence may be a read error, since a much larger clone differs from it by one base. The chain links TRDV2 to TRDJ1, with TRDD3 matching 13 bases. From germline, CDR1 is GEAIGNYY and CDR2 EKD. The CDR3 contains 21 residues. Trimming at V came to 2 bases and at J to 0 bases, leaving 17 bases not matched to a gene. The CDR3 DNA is TGTGCCTGTGACAACCTTCCCGGTACTGGGGGATACGACCGGTACACCGATAAACTCATCTTT. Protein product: CACDNLPGTGGYDRYTDKLIF.

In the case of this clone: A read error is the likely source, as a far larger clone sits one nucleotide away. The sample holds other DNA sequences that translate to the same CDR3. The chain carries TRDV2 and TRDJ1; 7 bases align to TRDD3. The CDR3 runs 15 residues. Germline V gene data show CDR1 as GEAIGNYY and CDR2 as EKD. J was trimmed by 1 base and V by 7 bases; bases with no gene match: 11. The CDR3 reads CACDQWGTRTDKLIF. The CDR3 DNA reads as TGTGCCTGCGACCAATGGGGGACCCGCACCGATAAACTCATCTTT.

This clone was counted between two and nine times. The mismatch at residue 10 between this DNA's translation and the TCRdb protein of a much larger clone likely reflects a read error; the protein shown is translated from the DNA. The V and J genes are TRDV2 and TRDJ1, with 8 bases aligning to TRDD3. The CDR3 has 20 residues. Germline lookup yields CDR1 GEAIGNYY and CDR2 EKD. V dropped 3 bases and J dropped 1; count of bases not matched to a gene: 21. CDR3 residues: CACDPLVPEPGDKGTDKLIF. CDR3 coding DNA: TGTGCCTGTGACCCATTGGTCCCTGAGCCGGGGGATAAGGGCACCGATAAACTCATCTTT.

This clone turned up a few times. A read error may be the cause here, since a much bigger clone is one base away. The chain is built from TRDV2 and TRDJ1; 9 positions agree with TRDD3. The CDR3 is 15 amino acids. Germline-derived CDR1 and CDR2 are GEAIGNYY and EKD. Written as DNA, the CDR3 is TGTGCCTGTGACATGGGGGATAAGTACACCGATAAACCCATCTTT. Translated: CACDMGDKYTDKPIF.

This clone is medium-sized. The CDR3 is CALGERYRGYPGPDKLIF. The CDR3 nucleotides read TGTGCTCTTGGGGAACGGTACCGTGGATACCCCGGGCCCGATAAACTCATCTTT. The V and J genes are TRDV1 and TRDJ1; possible D gene TRDD3, 6 bases. The germline gives CDR1 TSWWSYY, CDR2 QGS. The CDR3 covers 18 residues. V was shortened by 1 base and J by 3 bases, with 21 bases between the two germline ends.

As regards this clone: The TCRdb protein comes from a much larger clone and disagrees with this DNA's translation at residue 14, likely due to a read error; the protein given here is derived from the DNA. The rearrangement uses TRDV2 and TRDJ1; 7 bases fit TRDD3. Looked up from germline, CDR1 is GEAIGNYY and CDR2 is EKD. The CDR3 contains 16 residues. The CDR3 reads CACDYVLGSKYDKPIF. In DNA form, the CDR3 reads TGTGCCTGTGACTATGTACTGGGGTCTAAGTACGATAAACCCATCTTT.

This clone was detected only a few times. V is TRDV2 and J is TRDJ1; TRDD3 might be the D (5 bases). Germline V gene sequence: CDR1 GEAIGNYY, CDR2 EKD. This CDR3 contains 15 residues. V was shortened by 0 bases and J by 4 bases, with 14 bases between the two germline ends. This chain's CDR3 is CACDTVLERSDKLIF. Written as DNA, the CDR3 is TGTGCCTGTGACACCGTACTGGAGAGGAGCGATAAACTCATCTTT.

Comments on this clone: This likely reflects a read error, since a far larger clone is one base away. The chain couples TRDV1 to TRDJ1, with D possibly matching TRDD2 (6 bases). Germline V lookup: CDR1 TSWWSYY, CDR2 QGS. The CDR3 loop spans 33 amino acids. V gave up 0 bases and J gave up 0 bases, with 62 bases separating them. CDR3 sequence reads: CALGELGQGVRASFIPSPYIPTHTVGYTDKLIF. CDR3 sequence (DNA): TGTGCTCTTGGGGAACTAGGGCAAGGGGTCCGCGCGAGTTTCATACCTTCCCCATACATACCCACTCATACAGTGGGGTACACCGATAAACTCATCTTT.

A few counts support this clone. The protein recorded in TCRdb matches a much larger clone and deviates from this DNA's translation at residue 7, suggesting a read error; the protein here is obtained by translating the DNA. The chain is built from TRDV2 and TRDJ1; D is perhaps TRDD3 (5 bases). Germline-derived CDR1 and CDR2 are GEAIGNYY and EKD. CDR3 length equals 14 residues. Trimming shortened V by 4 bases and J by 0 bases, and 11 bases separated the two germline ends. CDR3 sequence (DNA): TGTGCCTGTGAGCAACTGGCTTACACCGATAAACTCATCTTT. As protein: CACEQLAYTDKLIF.

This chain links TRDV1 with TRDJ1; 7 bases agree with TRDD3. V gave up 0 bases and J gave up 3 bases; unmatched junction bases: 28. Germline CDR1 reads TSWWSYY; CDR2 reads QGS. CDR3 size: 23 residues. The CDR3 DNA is TGTGCTCTTGGGGAACTTCGGCGTTTCACCCTCAACCTGGGGGCCTACGGGGCCGATAAACTCATCTTT. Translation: CALGELRRFTLNLGAYGADKLIF.

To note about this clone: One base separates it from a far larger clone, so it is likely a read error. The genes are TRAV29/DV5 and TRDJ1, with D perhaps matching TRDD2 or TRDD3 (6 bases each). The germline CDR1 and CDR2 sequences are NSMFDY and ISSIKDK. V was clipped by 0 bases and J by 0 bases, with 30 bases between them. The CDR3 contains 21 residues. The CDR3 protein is CAASANFPMPYTGRHTDKLIF. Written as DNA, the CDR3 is TGTGCAGCAAGCGCGAATTTTCCTATGCCTTATACTGGGAGGCACACCGATAAACTCATCTTT.

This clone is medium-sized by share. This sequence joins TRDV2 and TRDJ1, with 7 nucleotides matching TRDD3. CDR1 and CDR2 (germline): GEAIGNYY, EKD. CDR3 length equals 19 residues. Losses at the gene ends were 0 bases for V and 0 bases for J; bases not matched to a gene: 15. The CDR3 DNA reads TGTGCCTGTGACACCGTGATGACGCGGGGCTGGGGGCACACCGATAAACTCATCTTT. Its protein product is CACDTVMTRGWGHTDKLIF.

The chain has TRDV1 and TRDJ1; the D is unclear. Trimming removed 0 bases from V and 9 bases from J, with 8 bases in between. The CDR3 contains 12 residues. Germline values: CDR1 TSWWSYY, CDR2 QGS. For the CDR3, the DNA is TGTGCTCTTGGGGAACTACACGGGGAACTCATCTTT. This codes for CALGELHGELIF.

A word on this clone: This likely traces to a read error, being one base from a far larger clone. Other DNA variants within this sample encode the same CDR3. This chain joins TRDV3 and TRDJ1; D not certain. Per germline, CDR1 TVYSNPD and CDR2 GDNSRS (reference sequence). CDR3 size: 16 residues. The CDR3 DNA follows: TGTGCCCTCGCAACGTATGGATCAGGATTCACCGATAAGCTCATCTTT. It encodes CALATYGSGFTDKLIF. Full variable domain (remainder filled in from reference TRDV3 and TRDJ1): CDKVTQSSPDQTVASGSEVVLLCTYDTVYSNPDLFWYRIRPDYSFQFVFYGDNSRSEGADFTQGRFSVKHILTQKAFHLVISPVRTEDSATYYCALATYGSGFTDKLIFGKGTRVTVEP.

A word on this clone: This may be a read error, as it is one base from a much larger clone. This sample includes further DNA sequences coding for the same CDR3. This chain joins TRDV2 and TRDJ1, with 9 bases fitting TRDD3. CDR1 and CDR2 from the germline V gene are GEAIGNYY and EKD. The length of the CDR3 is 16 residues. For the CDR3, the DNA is TGCGCCTGTGACTTACTGGGGGAAGGGGTCACCGATAAACTCATCTTT. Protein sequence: CACDLLGEGVTDKLIF.

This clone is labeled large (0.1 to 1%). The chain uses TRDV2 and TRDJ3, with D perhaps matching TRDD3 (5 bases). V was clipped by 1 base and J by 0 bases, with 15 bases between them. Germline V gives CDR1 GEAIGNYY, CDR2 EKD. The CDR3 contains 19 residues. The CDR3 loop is CACDTPGHPSSWDTRQMFF. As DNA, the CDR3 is TGTGCCTGTGACACTCCTGGGCATCCAAGCTCCTGGGACACCCGACAGATGTTTTTC.

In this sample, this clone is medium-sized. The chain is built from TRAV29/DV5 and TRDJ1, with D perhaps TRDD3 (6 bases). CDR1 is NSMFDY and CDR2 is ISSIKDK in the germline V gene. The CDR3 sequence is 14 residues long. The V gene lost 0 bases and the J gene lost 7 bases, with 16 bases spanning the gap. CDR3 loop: CAASVRGTGGKLIF. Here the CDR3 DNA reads TGTGCAGCAAGCGTCCGGGGGACCGGAGGTAAACTCATCTTT.

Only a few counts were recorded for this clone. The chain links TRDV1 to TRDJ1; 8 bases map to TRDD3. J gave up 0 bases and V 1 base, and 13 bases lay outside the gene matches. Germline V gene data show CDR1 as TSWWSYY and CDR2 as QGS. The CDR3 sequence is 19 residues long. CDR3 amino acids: CALGEPSFPGGTYTDKLIF. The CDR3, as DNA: TGTGCTCTTGGGGAACCTAGCTTCCCTGGGGGAACGTACACCGATAAACTCATCTTT.

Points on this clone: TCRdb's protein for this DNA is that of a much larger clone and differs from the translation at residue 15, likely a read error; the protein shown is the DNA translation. This chain's CDR3 is CACDTVNGGSSLRSRDTRQMFF. DNA for the CDR3: TGTGCCTGTGACACCGTTAATGGGGGATCAAGTTTACGCTCCCGGGACACCCGACAGATGTTTTTC. This chain joins TRDV2 and TRDJ3; the match to TRDD3 covers 8 bases. CDR1 and CDR2 from the germline V gene are GEAIGNYY and EKD. The CDR3 has 22 residues.

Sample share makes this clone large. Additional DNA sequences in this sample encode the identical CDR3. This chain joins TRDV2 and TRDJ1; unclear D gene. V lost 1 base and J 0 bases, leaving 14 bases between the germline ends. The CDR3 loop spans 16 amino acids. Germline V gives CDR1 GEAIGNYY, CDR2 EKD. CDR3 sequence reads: CACDTLGLEDTDKLIF. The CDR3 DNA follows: TGTGCCTGTGACACGCTAGGGCTGGAGGACACCGATAAACTCATCTTT.

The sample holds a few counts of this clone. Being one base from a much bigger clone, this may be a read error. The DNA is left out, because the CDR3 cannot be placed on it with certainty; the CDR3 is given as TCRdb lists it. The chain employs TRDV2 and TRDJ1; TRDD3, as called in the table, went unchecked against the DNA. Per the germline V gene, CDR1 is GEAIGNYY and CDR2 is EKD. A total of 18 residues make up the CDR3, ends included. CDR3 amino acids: CACDSVDWGQGNTDKPIF.

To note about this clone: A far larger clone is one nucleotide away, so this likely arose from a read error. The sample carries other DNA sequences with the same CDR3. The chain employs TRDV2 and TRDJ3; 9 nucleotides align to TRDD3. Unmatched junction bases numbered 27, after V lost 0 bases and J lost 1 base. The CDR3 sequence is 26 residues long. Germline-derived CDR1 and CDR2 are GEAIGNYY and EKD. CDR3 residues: CACDTVVSAGGYFRTPGSWDTRQMFF. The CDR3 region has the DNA TGTGCCTGTGACACCGTAGTCAGTGCCGGGGGATACTTCCGTACACCAGGATCCTGGGACACCCGACAGATGTTTTTC.

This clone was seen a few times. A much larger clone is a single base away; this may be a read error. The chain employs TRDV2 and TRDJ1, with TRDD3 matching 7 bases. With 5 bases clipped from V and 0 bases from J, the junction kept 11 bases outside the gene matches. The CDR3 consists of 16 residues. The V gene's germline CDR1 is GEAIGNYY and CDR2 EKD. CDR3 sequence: CACGKLGAENTDKLIF. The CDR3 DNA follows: TGTGCCTGTGGCAAGCTGGGGGCTGAGAACACCGATAAACTCATCTTT.

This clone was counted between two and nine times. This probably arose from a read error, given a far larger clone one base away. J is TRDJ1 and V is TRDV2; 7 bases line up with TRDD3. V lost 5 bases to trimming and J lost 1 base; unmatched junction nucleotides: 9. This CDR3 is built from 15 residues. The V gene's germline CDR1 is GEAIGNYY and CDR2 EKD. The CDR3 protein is CACGQWGTRTDKLIF. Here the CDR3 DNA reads TGTGCCTGTGGCCAATGGGGGACCCGCACCGATAAACTCATCTTT.

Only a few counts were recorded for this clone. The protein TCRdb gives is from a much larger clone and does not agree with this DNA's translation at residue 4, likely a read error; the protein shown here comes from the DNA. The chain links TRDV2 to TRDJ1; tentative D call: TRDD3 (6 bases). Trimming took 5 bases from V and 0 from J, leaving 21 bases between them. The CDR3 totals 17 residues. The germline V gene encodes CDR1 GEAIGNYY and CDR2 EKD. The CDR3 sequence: CACGSVVGAQYTDKLIF. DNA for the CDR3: TGTGCCTGTGGCTCGGTCGTGGGGGCCCAGTACACCGATAAACTCATCTTT.

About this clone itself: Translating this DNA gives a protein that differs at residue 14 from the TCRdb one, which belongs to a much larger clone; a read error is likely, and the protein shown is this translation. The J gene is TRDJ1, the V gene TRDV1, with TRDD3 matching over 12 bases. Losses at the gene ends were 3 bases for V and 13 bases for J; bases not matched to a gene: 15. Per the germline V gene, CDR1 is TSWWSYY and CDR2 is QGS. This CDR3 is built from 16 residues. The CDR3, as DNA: TGTGCTCTTGGGGAGGTCCTACTGGGGGATACCGATAAGCCCATCTTT. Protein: CALGEVLLGDTDKPIF.

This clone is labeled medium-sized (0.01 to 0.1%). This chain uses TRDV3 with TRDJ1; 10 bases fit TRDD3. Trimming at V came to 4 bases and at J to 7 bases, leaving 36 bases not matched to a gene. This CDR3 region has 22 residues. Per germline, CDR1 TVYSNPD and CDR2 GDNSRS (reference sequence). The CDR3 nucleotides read TGTGCCTGCGACCGACTCGCTTCCTACCCGACTCACCACGACTGGGGGATTAGTAAACTCATCTTT. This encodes CACDRLASYPTHHDWGISKLIF.

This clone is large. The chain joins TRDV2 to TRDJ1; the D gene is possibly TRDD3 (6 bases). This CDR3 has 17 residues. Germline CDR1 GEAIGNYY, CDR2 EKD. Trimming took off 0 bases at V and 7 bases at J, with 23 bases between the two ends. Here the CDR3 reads CACDTFVSEGLGGKLIF. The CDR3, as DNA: TGTGCCTGTGACACCTTCGTTTCGGAGGGTTTGGGGGGTAAACTCATCTTT.

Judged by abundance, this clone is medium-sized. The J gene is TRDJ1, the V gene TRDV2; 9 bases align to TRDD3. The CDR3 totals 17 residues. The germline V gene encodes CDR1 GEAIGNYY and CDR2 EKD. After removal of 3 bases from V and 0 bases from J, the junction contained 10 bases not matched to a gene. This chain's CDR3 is CACDPAGGSLYTDKLIF. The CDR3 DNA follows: TGTGCCTGTGACCCGGCTGGGGGATCCCTGTACACCGATAAACTCATCTTT.

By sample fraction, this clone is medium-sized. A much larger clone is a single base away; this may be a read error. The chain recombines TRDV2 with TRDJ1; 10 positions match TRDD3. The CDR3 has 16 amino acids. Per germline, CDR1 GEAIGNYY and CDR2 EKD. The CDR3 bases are TGTGCCCGTGACAACATGGGGGATACCATCACCGATAAACTCATCTTT. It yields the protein CARDNMGDTITDKLIF.